This T cell receptor (beta chain) comes out of a study of identical twins. This CDR3 region has 14 residues. The J segment lost 3 bases and the V segment lost 6 bases, leaving 6 bases of the junction unmatched. Carrying unique molecular identifiers, the cDNA also gained a universal primer site through template switching. In TCRdb, the 5' RACE reads were re-called with MiXCR into one record per CDR3 protein. The sample contains roughly 350,000 distinct CDR3 sequences, roughly an eighth of which appear only once. This clonotype was observed at least ten times. These records were also assigned to another study, of yellow fever vaccine responses in identical twins. That paper adds: Reportedly, the response of twins' T cells to the vaccine seemed partly convergent, partly personalized.

V gene TRBV12-3 or TRBV12-4 combines with J gene TRBJ1-2, with 8 positions matching TRBD1. Sequenced: CD8+ T cells sorted from blood. The origin of this receptor is a woman under 30 in good health. CDR3 residues: CASSFIQGDYGYTF. Written as DNA, the CDR3 is TGTGCCAGCAGCTTCATACAGGGGGACTATGGCTACACCTTC.